A single sample is the source of the 19 T cell receptor beta chains below, sequenced in a study of technical replicates of blood from a few donors. TCRdb keeps only in-frame clones here, not all; method: immunoSEQ multiplex PCR. The sample includes tens of thousands of clones, approximately 94% of them seen just once. Sequencing used PBMCs. Receptors were obtained from a human donor in good health. Some clones in this sample may be carry-over from other donors' samples.

This rearrangement joins TRBV6-5 to TRBJ2-7, with a weak D call TRBD1 (5 bases). Deletions cut 6 bases from V and 0 bases from J, with 9 bases between. CDR3 length equals 13 residues. Germline values: CDR1 MNHEY, CDR2 SVGAGI. The CDR3 loop reads CASSWTLSYEQYF. CDR3 in DNA: TGTGCCAGCAGCTGGACACTCTCCTACGAGCAGTACTTC.

The V and J genes are TRBV30 and TRBJ2-3, with 11 bases fitting TRBD2. Germline-derived CDR1 and CDR2 are GTSNPN and SVGIG (reference sequence). This CDR3 comprises 15 residues. V shed 2 bases, J shed 4 bases, and the junction held 5 bases outside the gene matches. The CDR3 DNA reads TGTGCCTGGAGTAGGGCTAGCGGGAGGTCAGATACGCAGTATTTT. Residues: CAWSRASGRSDTQYF.

The chain combines TRBV11-2 with TRBJ2-1, with D possibly matching TRBD2 (6 bases). Germline CDR1 is SGHAT and CDR2 is FQNNGV. The CDR3 is made up of 16 amino acids. Trimming removed 5 bases at V and 5 bases at J, with 19 bases between. This CDR3 reads CASSPLGTRRHNEQFF. CDR3 nucleotides: TGTGCCAGCAGCCCTCTGGGGACTCGTCGTCACAATGAGCAGTTCTTC. The full variable domain, its missing parts supplied by reference TRBV11-2 and TRBJ2-1, is EAGVAQSPRYKIIEKRQSVAFWCNPISGHATLYWYQQILGQGPKLLIQFQNNGVVDDSQLPKDRFSAERLKGVDSTLKIQPAKLEDSAVYLCASSPLGTRRHNEQFFGPGTRLTVL.

The J gene is TRBJ2-7, the V gene TRBV7-9; no clear D. The CDR3 totals 14 residues. Deletions cut 8 bases from V and 0 bases from J, with 14 bases between. Germline V gene sequence: CDR1 SEHNR, CDR2 FQNEAQ (reference sequence). In DNA form, the CDR3 reads TGTGCCAGCCAACCGGGTGAGAGCTCCTACGAGCAGTACTTC. Translating it yields CASQPGESSYEQYF.

This clone was picked up a small number of times. The chain uses TRBV11-3 and TRBJ2-3, with TRBD2 matching 9 bases. This CDR3 region has 17 residues. The trim removed 3 bases at V and 5 bases at J, leaving 12 bases unmatched. From germline, CDR1 is SGHNT and CDR2 YENEEA. CDR3: CASSLRRWRGGEDTQYF. DNA of the CDR3: TGTGCCAGCAGCTTGAGGCGGTGGCGGGGGGGTGAAGATACGCAGTATTTT. The full variable domain, rest sourced from reference TRBV11-3 and TRBJ2-3, is EAGVVQSPRYKIIEKKQPVAFWCNPISGHNTLYWYLQNLGQGPELLIRYENEEAVDDSQLPKDRFSAERLKGVDSTLKIQPAELGDSAVYLCASSLRRWRGGEDTQYFGPGTRLTVL.

CDR3 DNA: TGCAGTGGGGGCAGTTCCCATGAGCAGTTCTTC. Encoded protein: CSGGSSHEQFF. V and J are TRBV20-1 and TRBJ2-1, with a possible D match to TRBD1 (5 bases). CDR3 length equals 11 residues. Germline CDR1 and CDR2: DFQATT and SNEGSKA (reference sequence). V lost 7 bases to trimming and J lost 8 bases, with 12 bases between them.

CDR3 sequence (DNA): TGTGCCAGCTTGGAGTCCCACGAGCAGTACTTC. Translating gives CASLESHEQYF. V usage is TRBV11-2 and J usage is TRBJ2-7; D is undetermined. Per germline, CDR1 SGHAT and CDR2 FQNNGV. The V end lost 8 bases, the J end lost 5 bases, and 10 bases lay between the germline ends. The CDR3 totals 11 residues. The whole variable domain, filled in from reference TRBV11-2 and TRBJ2-7, reads EAGVAQSPRYKIIEKRQSVAFWCNPISGHATLYWYQQILGQGPKLLIQFQNNGVVDDSQLPKDRFSAERLKGVDSTLKIQPAKLEDSAVYLCASLESHEQYFGPGTRLTVT.

This chain joins TRBV15 and TRBJ2-3; D is unresolved. Germline loops: CDR1 LNHNV, CDR2 YYDKDF (reference sequence). Trimming removed 3 bases at V and 1 base at J, with 5 bases between. The CDR3 loop spans 13 amino acids. The chain's CDR3 is CATSRLGTDTQYF. The CDR3 DNA reads TGTGCCACCAGCAGGCTAGGCACAGATACGCAGTATTTT. Full variable domain (rest looked up from reference TRBV15 and TRBJ2-3): DAMVIQNPRYQVTQFGKPVTLSCSQTLNHNVMYWYQQKSSQAPKLLFHYYDKDFNNEADTPDNFQSRRPNTSFCFLDIRSPGLGDTAMYLCATSRLGTDTQYFGPGTRLTVL.

The chain carries TRBV4-3 and TRBJ2-7; 9 positions match TRBD1. The germline V gene encodes CDR1 LGHNA and CDR2 YSLEER. The V gene end was trimmed by 0 bases and the J gene end by 3 bases; junction bases not matched to a gene: 3. The CDR3 runs 15 residues. The CDR3 DNA follows: TGCGCCAGCAGCCAAGACCCGGGACAGGGCTACGAGCAGTACTTC. Its protein is CASSQDPGQGYEQYF.

The chain combines TRBV7-9 with TRBJ2-1, with 14 bases identical to TRBD2. CDR3 length: 16 residues. From germline, CDR1 is SEHNR and CDR2 FQNEAQ (reference sequence). The J segment lost 10 bases and the V segment lost 4 bases, leaving 9 bases of the junction unmatched. This CDR3 reads CASSSETSGRAWEQFF. The DNA of the CDR3 is TGTGCCAGCAGCTCGGAGACTAGCGGGAGGGCCTGGGAGCAGTTCTTC.

The chain joins TRBV5-1 to TRBJ2-5, with 7 bases lining up with TRBD1. CDR1 is SGHRS, CDR2 YFSETQ, per germline. This CDR3 has 15 amino acids. The V segment lost 5 bases and the J segment 1 base; nucleotides outside the gene matches: 8. The DNA of the CDR3 is TGCGCCAGCAGTTACCAACAGGGGCCCCAAGAGACCCAGTACTTC. Translation gives CASSYQQGPQETQYF. Based on the CDR3 plus reference TRBV5-1 and TRBJ2-5, the full variable domain is KAGVTQTPRYLIKTRGQQVTLSCSPISGHRSVSWYQQTPGQGLQFLFEYFSETQRNKGNFPGRFSGRQFSNSRSEMNVSTLELGDSALYLCASSYQQGPQETQYFGPGTRLLVL.

The chain joins TRBV5-1 to TRBJ2-7, with 12 nucleotides matching TRBD2. The CDR3 contains 16 residues. With V trimmed by 4 bases and J by 2 bases, 7 bases remained unmatched. Germline V gene data show CDR1 as SGHRS and CDR2 as YFSETQ. CDR3 DNA sequence: TGCGCCAGCAGCCAACTAGCGGGAGGCCCGACCTACGAGCAGTACTTC. This translates into CASSQLAGGPTYEQYF.

The V call is TRBV6-1, the J call TRBJ2-1, with TRBD2 as a possible D gene (6 bases). The CDR3 totals 14 residues. Germline CDR1 reads MNHNS; CDR2 reads SASEGT. The V gene lost 6 bases and the J gene lost 7 bases, with 16 bases spanning the gap. CDR3 sequence (DNA): TGTGCCAGCAGGGAGGGACTGCCGATAAATGAGCAGTTCTTC. It is translated as CASREGLPINEQFF.

In this sample, this clone turned up a few times. The CDR3: CASSLAGTSTDTQYF. The CDR3 DNA reads TGTGCCAGCAGCCTGGCAGGGACTAGCACAGATACGCAGTATTTT. The chain has TRBV6-5 and TRBJ2-3, with D perhaps matching TRBD2 (6 bases). The CDR3 is 15 amino acids. The V gene's germline CDR1 is MNHEY and CDR2 SVGAGI. V was trimmed by 6 bases and J by 0 bases, leaving 13 bases between them.

The chain couples TRBV6-5 to TRBJ1-5; a weak D match, TRBD1 (5 bases). Germline V gives CDR1 MNHEY, CDR2 SVGAGI. V lost 0 bases to trimming and J lost 15 bases, with 12 bases between them. This CDR3 has 12 residues. The DNA for the CDR3 is TGTGCCAGCAGTTACTCACTTAGGGGCCCGCATTTT. Protein: CASSYSLRGPHF.

This chain connects TRBV11-2 to TRBJ1-2; 9 bases are shared with TRBD1. V gave up 5 bases and J gave up 7 bases; unmatched junction bases: 8. Germline lookup yields CDR1 SGHAT and CDR2 FQNNGV. The CDR3 totals 14 residues. The CDR3 loop is CASSRDRDPSGYTF. The CDR3 DNA follows: TGTGCCAGCAGCCGGGACAGGGATCCTTCTGGCTACACCTTC.

The chain links TRBV5-6 to TRBJ2-5, with 8 bases aligning to TRBD1. The CDR3 has 15 amino acids. Germline CDR1 SGHDT, CDR2 YYEEEE. The V gene end was trimmed by 7 bases and the J gene end by 1 base; junction bases not matched to a gene: 9. CDR3 sequence reads: CASGKRGTGQETQYF. For the CDR3, the DNA is TGTGCCAGCGGAAAACGGGGGACAGGCCAAGAGACCCAGTACTTC. Supplemented by reference TRBV5-6 and TRBJ2-5, the full variable domain reads DAGVTQSPTHLIKTRGQQVTLRCSPKSGHDTVSWYQQALGQGPQFIFQYYEEEERQRGNFPDRFSGHQFPNYSSELNVNALLLGDSALYLCASGKRGTGQETQYFGPGTRLLVL.

The chain combines TRBV11-1 with TRBJ2-3; D may be TRBD2 (6 bases). The V end was cut by 7 bases, the J end by 2 bases, with 16 bases between. CDR1 and CDR2 (germline): SGHAT, FQDESV (reference sequence). The length of the CDR3 is 15 residues. CDR3 region: CASTLGLTSTDTQYF. The CDR3 DNA sequence: TGTGCCAGCACCTTGGGACTGACCTCCACAGATACGCAGTATTTT.

This sequence joins TRBV7-2 and TRBJ1-3; the D gene is possibly TRBD1 (6 bases). V was clipped by 4 bases and J by 4 bases, with 20 bases between them. The length of the CDR3 is 17 residues. Per germline, CDR1 SGHTA and CDR2 FQGNSA. The CDR3 region has the DNA TGTGCCAGCAGCTCGCCTGAACGGGGGGCAGTCGGAAACACCATATATTTT. Translating it yields CASSSPERGAVGNTIYF.